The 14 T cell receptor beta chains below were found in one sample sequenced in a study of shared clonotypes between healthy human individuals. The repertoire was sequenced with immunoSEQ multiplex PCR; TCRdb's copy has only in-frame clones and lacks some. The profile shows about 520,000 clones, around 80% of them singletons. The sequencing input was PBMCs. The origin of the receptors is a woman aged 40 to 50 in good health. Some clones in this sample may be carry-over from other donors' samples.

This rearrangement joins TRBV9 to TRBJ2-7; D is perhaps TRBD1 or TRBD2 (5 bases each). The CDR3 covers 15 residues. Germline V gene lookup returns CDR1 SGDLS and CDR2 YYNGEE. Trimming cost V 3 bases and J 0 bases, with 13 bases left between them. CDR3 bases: TGTGCCAGCAGCGGGGGACGGTGGTCCTCCTACGAGCAGTACTTC. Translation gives CASSGGRWSSYEQYF. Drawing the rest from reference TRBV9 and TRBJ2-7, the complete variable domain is DSGVTQTPKHLITATGQRVTLRCSPRSGDLSVYWYQQSLDQGLQFLIQYYNGEERAKGNILERFSAQQFPDLHSELNLSSLELGDSALYFCASSGGRWSSYEQYFGPGTRLTVT.

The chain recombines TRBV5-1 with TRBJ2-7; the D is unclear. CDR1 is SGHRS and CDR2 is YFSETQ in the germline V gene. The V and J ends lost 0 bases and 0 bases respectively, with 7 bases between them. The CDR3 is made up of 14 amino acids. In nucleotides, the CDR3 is TGCGCCAGCAGCTTGGACGGCTACTCCTACGAGCAGTACTTC. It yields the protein CASSLDGYSYEQYF.

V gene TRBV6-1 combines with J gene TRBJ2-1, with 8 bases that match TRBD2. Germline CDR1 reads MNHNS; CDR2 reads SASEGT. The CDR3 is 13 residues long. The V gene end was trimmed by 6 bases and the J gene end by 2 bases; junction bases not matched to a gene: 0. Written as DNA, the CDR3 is TGTGCCAGCAGCGGGAGGGCCTACAATGAGCAGTTCTTC. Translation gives CASSGRAYNEQFF.

CDR3 nucleotide sequence: TGTGCCAGCAGGGGTAACTCCGCCGGGACACTGTCTGAAAAACTGTTTTTT. It specifies CASRGNSAGTLSEKLFF. The V gene is TRBV25-1, the J gene TRBJ1-4; D perhaps matches TRBD1 (6 bases). Trimming stripped 6 bases from V and 7 bases from J, with 24 bases between. From germline, CDR1 is MGHDK and CDR2 SYGVNS. CDR3 length: 17 amino acids.

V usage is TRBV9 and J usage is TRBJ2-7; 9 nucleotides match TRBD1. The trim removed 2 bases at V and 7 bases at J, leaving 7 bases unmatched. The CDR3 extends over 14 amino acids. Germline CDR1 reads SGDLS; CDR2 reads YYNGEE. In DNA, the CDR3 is TGTGCCAGCAGCGTCGACGGACAGGGGTGGGAGCAGTACTTC. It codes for CASSVDGQGWEQYF.

The CDR3 loop is CASRFDLSNEKLFF. CDR3 bases: TGTGCCAGCAGGTTCGACCTGTCTAATGAAAAACTGTTTTTT. The V and J genes are TRBV2 and TRBJ1-4; D unresolved. Trimming cost V 6 bases and J 3 bases, with 11 bases left between them. The CDR3 sequence is 14 residues long. Germline loops: CDR1 SNHLY, CDR2 FYNNEI.

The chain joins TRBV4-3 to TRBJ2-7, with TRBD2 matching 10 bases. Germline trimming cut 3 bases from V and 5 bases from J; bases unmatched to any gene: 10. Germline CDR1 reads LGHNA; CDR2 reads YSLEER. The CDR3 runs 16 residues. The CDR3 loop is CASSQNQREGRDEQYF. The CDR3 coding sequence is TGCGCCAGCAGCCAGAACCAGCGGGAGGGCCGGGACGAGCAGTACTTC.

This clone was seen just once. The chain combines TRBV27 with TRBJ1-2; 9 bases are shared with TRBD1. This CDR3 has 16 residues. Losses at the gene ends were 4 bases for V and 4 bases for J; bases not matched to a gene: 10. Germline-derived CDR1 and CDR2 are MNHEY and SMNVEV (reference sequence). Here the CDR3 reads CASSSKTGTGPYGYTF. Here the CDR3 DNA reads TGTGCCAGCAGTTCCAAGACCGGGACAGGGCCCTATGGCTACACCTTC.

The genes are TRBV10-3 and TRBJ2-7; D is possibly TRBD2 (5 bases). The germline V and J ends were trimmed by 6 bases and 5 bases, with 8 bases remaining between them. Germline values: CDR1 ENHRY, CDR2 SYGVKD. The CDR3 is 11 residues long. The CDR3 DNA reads TGTGCCATCAGCACTAGTAACGAGCAGTACTTC. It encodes CAISTSNEQYF.

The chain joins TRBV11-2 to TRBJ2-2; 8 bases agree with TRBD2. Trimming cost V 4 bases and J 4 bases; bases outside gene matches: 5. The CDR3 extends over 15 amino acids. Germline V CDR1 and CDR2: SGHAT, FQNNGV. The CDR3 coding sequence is TGTGCCAGCAGCTGGGGACTAGACGGCACCGGGGAGCTGTTTTTT. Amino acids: CASSWGLDGTGELFF.

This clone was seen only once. The CDR3 DNA is TGTGCCAGCAGCTTGGGTCAGGGTAGTCAAGAAAAACTGTTTTTT. Translation: CASSLGQGSQEKLFF. This rearrangement joins TRBV5-6 to TRBJ1-4, with D perhaps TRBD1 (5 bases). The V gene lost 0 bases and the J gene lost 8 bases, with 14 bases spanning the gap. CDR3 length: 15 amino acids. Germline loops: CDR1 SGHDT, CDR2 YYEEEE. Filled out from reference TRBV5-6 and TRBJ1-4, the complete variable domain reads DAGVTQSPTHLIKTRGQQVTLRCSPKSGHDTVSWYQQALGQGPQFIFQYYEEEERQRGNFPDRFSGHQFPNYSSELNVNALLLGDSALYLCASSLGQGSQEKLFFGSGTQLSVL.

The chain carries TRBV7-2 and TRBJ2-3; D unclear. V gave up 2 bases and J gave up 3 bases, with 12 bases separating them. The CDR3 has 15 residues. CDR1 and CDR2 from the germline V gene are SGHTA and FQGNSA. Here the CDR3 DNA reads TGTGCCAGCAGCTTATCGGGTCCGATAACAGATACGCAGTATTTT. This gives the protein CASSLSGPITDTQYF.

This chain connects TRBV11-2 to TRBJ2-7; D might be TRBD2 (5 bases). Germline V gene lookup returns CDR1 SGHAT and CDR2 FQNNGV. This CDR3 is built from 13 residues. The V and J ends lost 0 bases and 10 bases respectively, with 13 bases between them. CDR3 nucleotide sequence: TGTGCCAGCAGCTTAGATCTGTCGGGGATACAGTACTTC. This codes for CASSLDLSGIQYF.

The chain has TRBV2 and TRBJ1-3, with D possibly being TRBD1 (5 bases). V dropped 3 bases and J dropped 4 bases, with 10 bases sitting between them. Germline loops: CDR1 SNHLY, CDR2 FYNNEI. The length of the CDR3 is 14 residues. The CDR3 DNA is TGTGCCAGCAGTGATGTGGGGGGAGGAAACACCATATATTTT. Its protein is CASSDVGGGNTIYF.